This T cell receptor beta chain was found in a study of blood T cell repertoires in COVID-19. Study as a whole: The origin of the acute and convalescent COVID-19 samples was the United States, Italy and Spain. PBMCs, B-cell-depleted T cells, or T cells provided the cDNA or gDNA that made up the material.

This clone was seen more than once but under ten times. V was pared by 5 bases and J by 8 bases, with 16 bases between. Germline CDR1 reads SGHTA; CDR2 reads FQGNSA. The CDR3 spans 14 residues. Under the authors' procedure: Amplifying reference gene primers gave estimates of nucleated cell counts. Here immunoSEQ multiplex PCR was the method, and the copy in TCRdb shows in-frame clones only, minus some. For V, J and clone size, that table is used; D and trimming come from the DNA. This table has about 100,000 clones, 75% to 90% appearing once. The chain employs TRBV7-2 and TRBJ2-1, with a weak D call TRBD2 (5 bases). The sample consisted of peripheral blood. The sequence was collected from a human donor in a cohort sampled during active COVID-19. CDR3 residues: CASSTSSNSDEQFF. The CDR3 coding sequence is TGTGCCAGCAGCACCTCTAGCAATTCCGATGAGCAGTTCTTC.